The 29 T cell receptor beta chains below were found in one sample sequenced in a study of regulatory T cells. Amplification used 52 TRBV primers and 13 TRBJ primers. This table comes from immunoSEQ multiplex PCR, and its TCRdb copy is limited to in-frame clones, with some not included. Among approximately 15,000 clones listed, approximately 92% were seen once. What was sequenced was CD8+ T cells sorted from blood. The receptor set was obtained from a young adult with CD3G deficiency.

This chain uses TRBV6-1 with TRBJ2-7, with TRBD2 matching over 8 bases. This CDR3 is 20 amino acids long. Germline lookup yields CDR1 MNHNS and CDR2 SASEGT. V gave up 1 base and J gave up 7 bases; unmatched junction bases: 24. CDR3 in DNA: TGTGCCAGCAGTGAAGGAAGTGGCGGGAGGTACGAACTACTACTTTTGGAGCAGTACTTC. Encoded protein: CASSEGSGGRYELLLLEQYF.

This clone was seen more than once but under ten times. This chain joins TRBV5-6 and TRBJ2-5; TRBD1 aligns across 9 bases. V was pared by 5 bases and J by 6 bases, with 11 bases of the junction left unmatched. This CDR3 region has 15 residues. Germline loops: CDR1 SGHDT, CDR2 YYEEEE. The CDR3 spells CASSPGTGNTKTQYF. CDR3 sequence (DNA): TGTGCCAGCAGTCCCGGGACAGGGAATACGAAGACCCAGTACTTC.

The chain has TRBV13 and TRBJ2-3, with D perhaps matching TRBD1 or TRBD2 (5 bases each). The CDR3 is 14 amino acids. Trimming stripped 3 bases from V and 1 base from J, with 8 bases between. Germline values: CDR1 PRHDT, CDR2 FYEKMQ (reference sequence). The DNA for the CDR3 is TGTGCCAGCAGCTTTGGGACGGGCACAGATACGCAGTATTTT. Translating gives CASSFGTGTDTQYF.

This chain joins TRBV5-1 and TRBJ2-1; weak D call: TRBD2 (5 bases). V dropped 0 bases and J dropped 7 bases, with 23 bases sitting between them. Per germline, CDR1 SGHRS and CDR2 YFSETQ. The CDR3 totals 18 residues. The CDR3 loop is CASSLDGNWARARNEQFF. In DNA form, the CDR3 reads TGCGCCAGCAGCTTGGACGGGAATTGGGCCCGAGCGCGGAATGAGCAGTTCTTC.

This chain joins TRBV18 and TRBJ1-5, with D perhaps matching TRBD1 (5 bases). Trimming pared 2 bases from V and 2 bases from J, leaving 7 bases between. There are 14 residues in the CDR3. Germline V lookup: CDR1 KGHSH, CDR2 LQKENI. CDR3 DNA sequence: TGTGCCAGCTCACCAGGGGGTGGCAATCAGCCCCAGCATTTT. This codes for CASSPGGGNQPQHF. The entire variable domain, with the rest obtained from reference TRBV18 and TRBJ1-5, is as follows: NAGVMQNPRHLVRRRGQEARLRCSPMKGHSHVYWYRQLPEEGLKFMVYLQKENIIDESGMPKERFSAEFPKEGPSILRIQQVVRGDSAAYFCASSPGGGNQPQHFGDGTRLSIL.

This chain uses TRBV4-3 with TRBJ2-1, with 9 bases fitting TRBD2. CDR3 size: 15 residues. The germline V gene encodes CDR1 LGHNA and CDR2 YSLEER. V shed 3 bases and J 7 bases; nucleotides not matched to a gene: 7. The CDR3 DNA reads TGCGCCAGCAGCCACGCGGGGGGGCCGGGGAATGAGCAGTTCTTC. Protein sequence: CASSHAGGPGNEQFF.

The CDR3 loop is CASSLVGRGVEAFF. The CDR3 coding sequence is TGTGCCAGCAGCCTAGTGGGGAGGGGCGTTGAAGCTTTCTTT. The rearrangement links TRBV6-6 to TRBJ1-1, with a tentative D call TRBD1 (5 bases). V was trimmed by 6 bases and J by 7 bases, leaving 18 bases between them. Germline V gene lookup returns CDR1 MNHNY and CDR2 SVGAGI (reference sequence). There are 14 residues in the CDR3.

The gene calls are TRBV9 and TRBJ1-2, with unresolved D. In germline, CDR1 is SGDLS, CDR2 YYNGEE. CDR3 length: 11 amino acids. The V end was cut by 4 bases, the J end by 8 bases, with 9 bases between. The CDR3 DNA is TGTGCCAGCAGCCAACTAGAAGGCTACACCTTC. Protein sequence: CASSQLEGYTF.

The chain employs TRBV21-1 and TRBJ2-1; TRBD2, the table's D call, lacks a check against the DNA. TRBV21-1 is described as a pseudogene. This CDR3 has 15 amino acids. The CDR3 region is CASIRLAGVYNEQFF. The CDR3 nucleotides read TGTGCCAGCATCCGACTAGCGGGGGTTTACAATGAGCAGTTCTTC.

This clone is termed medium-sized. This chain links TRBV27 with TRBJ2-1, with D perhaps assigned TRBD1 or TRBD2 (5 bases each). The CDR3 has 15 amino acids. The germline V gene has CDR1 MNHEY and CDR2 SMNVEV (reference sequence). V lost 5 bases and J 0 bases, leaving 11 bases between the germline ends. The CDR3 region has the DNA TGTGCCAGCAGTGTTGAGGGGAGCTCCTACAATGAGCAGTTCTTC. This codes for CASSVEGSSYNEQFF.

This rearrangement joins TRBV11-2 to TRBJ1-5; D is unresolved. The germline V and J ends were trimmed by 5 bases and 11 bases, with 13 bases remaining between them. CDR1 SGHAT and CDR2 FQNNGV come from the germline V gene. The CDR3 consists of 12 residues. The CDR3 region has the DNA TGTGCCAGCAGCCCTCACAGTGGGGCCCAGCATTTT. It encodes CASSPHSGAQHF.

V and J are TRBV7-9 and TRBJ2-1; D may be TRBD2 (5 bases). This CDR3 comprises 14 residues. Germline-derived CDR1 and CDR2 are SEHNR and FQNEAQ (reference sequence). V was trimmed by 5 bases and J by 6 bases, leaving 14 bases between them. The CDR3 sequence: CASSPLRLLNEQFF. The CDR3, as DNA: TGTGCCAGCAGCCCCCTTAGACTACTCAATGAGCAGTTCTTC.

V usage is TRBV7-9 and J usage is TRBJ1-1; D ambiguous. From germline, CDR1 is SEHNR and CDR2 FQNEAQ (reference sequence). The CDR3 consists of 14 residues. V was shortened by 5 bases and J by 3 bases, with 13 bases between the two germline ends. Here the CDR3 reads CASSAVLGDTEAFF. DNA of the CDR3: TGTGCCAGCAGCGCCGTATTAGGTGACACTGAAGCTTTCTTT.

The CDR3 region is CASREERTAEAFF. In nucleotides, the CDR3 is TGCGCCAGCAGGGAAGAAAGGACCGCTGAAGCTTTCTTT. The rearrangement links TRBV5-1 to TRBJ1-1, with D unresolved. CDR1 and CDR2 (germline): SGHRS, YFSETQ. The ends were cut back, 5 bases at V and 6 bases at J, with 14 bases in the middle. This CDR3 is 13 amino acids long.

The genes are TRBV6-6 and TRBJ2-3, with 9 bases identical to TRBD2. The CDR3 sequence is 16 residues long. V lost 2 bases and J lost 1; bases outside the gene matches: 4. The germline CDR1 and CDR2 sequences are MNHNY and SVGAGI (reference sequence). The CDR3 protein is CASSYLTSGGTDTQYF. The CDR3 DNA reads TGTGCCAGCAGTTACCTGACTAGCGGTGGCACAGATACGCAGTATTTT.

The J gene is TRBJ2-3, the V gene TRBV4-1; the D is unclear. V lost 1 base, J lost 4 bases, and 6 bases lay in between. Germline V gives CDR1 MGHRA, CDR2 YSYEKL. The CDR3 runs 13 residues. This chain's CDR3 is CASSQAVADTQYF. DNA of the CDR3: TGCGCCAGCAGCCAAGCGGTAGCAGATACGCAGTATTTT.

Concerning this clone: The junction does not match germline at one end; this may be a read error. This rearrangement joins TRBV7-9 to TRBJ2-5, with a possible D match to TRBD2 (6 bases). Germline loops: CDR1 SEHNR, CDR2 FQNEAQ (reference sequence). The CDR3 is 15 residues long. The CDR3 coding sequence is TGTGCCAGCAGCCCCGGGGGAAGGCCTTCCGAGAGCCAGTACTTC. Amino acid sequence: CASSPGGRPSESQYF. Using reference TRBV7-9 and TRBJ2-5 for the parts outside the CDR3, the full variable domain is DTGVSQNPRHKITKRGQNVTFRCDPISEHNRLYWYRQTLGQGPEFLTYFQNEAQLEKSRLLSDRFSAERPKGSFSTLEIQRTEQGDSAMYLCASSPGGRPSESQYFGPGTRLLVL.

The chain uses TRBV5-6 and TRBJ2-1; no definite D call. Per the germline V gene, CDR1 is SGHDT and CDR2 is YYEEEE. The CDR3 spans 13 residues. V lost 2 bases and J 5 bases, leaving 8 bases between the germline ends. This chain's CDR3 is CASSFARDNEQFF. In nucleotides, the CDR3 is TGTGCCAGCAGCTTTGCCAGAGACAATGAGCAGTTCTTC.

This chain links TRBV19 with TRBJ1-5; a possible D gene is TRBD1 (6 bases). Trimming took off 3 bases at V and 7 bases at J, with 10 bases between the two ends. Germline CDR1 is LNHDA and CDR2 is SQIVND (reference sequence). CDR3 length: 13 amino acids. For the CDR3, the DNA is TGTGCCAGTAGTATTAAGGGGGGACAGCCCCAGCATTTT. It translates to CASSIKGGQPQHF. The whole variable domain, remainder taken from reference TRBV19 and TRBJ1-5, is DGGITQSPKYLFRKEGQNVTLSCEQNLNHDAMYWYRQDPGQGLRLIYYSQIVNDFQKGDIAEGYSVSREKKESFPLTVTSAQKNPTAFYLCASSIKGGQPQHFGDGTRLSIL.

This clone occurred a few times. The rearrangement links TRBV30 to TRBJ1-5; 9 bases agree with TRBD1. V dropped 0 bases and J dropped 2; count of bases not matched to a gene: 14. This CDR3 is built from 19 residues. The germline gives CDR1 GTSNPN, CDR2 SVGIG (reference sequence). The CDR3 bases are TGTGCCTGGAGTGTAAACCCCCCGGGACAGGGAATGGGCAATCAGCCCCAGCATTTT. Protein product: CAWSVNPPGQGMGNQPQHF.

V is TRBV4-3 and J is TRBJ1-2; possible D gene TRBD1, 6 bases. Trimming cost V 6 bases and J 0 bases, with 11 bases left between them. The germline V gene has CDR1 LGHNA and CDR2 YSLEER. This CDR3 spans 14 amino acids. The CDR3, as DNA: TGCGCCAGCAGACCAGGGGTGGCTAACTATGGCTACACCTTC. Translated: CASRPGVANYGYTF.

V usage is TRBV27 and J usage is TRBJ2-7; D gene ambiguous. The germline V gene encodes CDR1 MNHEY and CDR2 SMNVEV (reference sequence). This CDR3 spans 16 amino acids. Between the trimmed V and J ends, which lost 5 bases and 0 bases, there was a span of 17 bases. The CDR3 DNA is TGTGCCAGCAGTCCCGCCCCGGGCGCGAGCTCCTACGAGCAGTACTTC. It specifies CASSPAPGASSYEQYF.

The chain is built from TRBV27 and TRBJ2-1; no reliable D call. V dropped 0 bases and J dropped 9 bases, with 9 bases sitting between them. This CDR3 has 13 amino acids. The germline V gene has CDR1 MNHEY and CDR2 SMNVEV (reference sequence). The CDR3 bases are TGTGCCAGCAGTTTATCCAGTGTGGGTGAGCAGTTCTTC. This gives the protein CASSLSSVGEQFF.

The V gene is TRBV7-9, the J gene TRBJ2-1; no definite D call. Germline values: CDR1 SEHNR, CDR2 FQNEAQ (reference sequence). V was pared by 2 bases and J by 4 bases, with 6 bases between. This CDR3 spans 13 amino acids. The CDR3 spells CASSLMGYNEQFF. The CDR3 DNA reads as TGTGCCAGCAGCTTAATGGGGTACAATGAGCAGTTCTTC.

The chain combines TRBV4-1 with TRBJ2-2; D is possibly TRBD1 (7 bases). Per the germline V gene, CDR1 is MGHRA and CDR2 is YSYEKL. This CDR3 region has 14 residues. V was pared by 0 bases and J by 6 bases, with 8 bases between. In nucleotides, the CDR3 is TGCGCCAGCAGCCAAGACAGGGGGGCCGGGGAGCTGTTTTTT. Translated: CASSQDRGAGELFF.

The sample holds one count of this clone. V gene TRBV27 combines with J gene TRBJ2-1; 10 positions match TRBD2. The CDR3 runs 15 residues. Germline CDR1 and CDR2: MNHEY and SMNVEV (reference sequence). The junction had 8 bases not matched to a gene; V was cut back by 5 bases and J by 7 bases. The CDR3 spells CASSSGGGHWNEQFF. The CDR3, as DNA: TGTGCCAGCAGTAGCGGGGGGGGCCATTGGAATGAGCAGTTCTTC.

As to this clone: A read error is likely here: a far larger clone is one base away. This specimen includes other DNA sequences encoding the same CDR3. The genes are TRBV7-9 and TRBJ2-7; 7 bases are shared with TRBD2. V gave up 5 bases and J gave up 2 bases; unmatched junction bases: 6. The germline V gene has CDR1 SEHNR and CDR2 FQNEAQ (reference sequence). This CDR3 has 14 amino acids. CDR3 sequence: CASSQGEGTYEQYF. Here the CDR3 DNA reads TGTGCCAGCAGCCAAGGGGAGGGAACCTACGAGCAGTACTTC.

J is TRBJ1-6 and V is TRBV7-2; D call uncertain. Germline values: CDR1 SGHTA, CDR2 FQGNSA. V lost 2 bases and J lost 7, with 18 bases in between. The CDR3 has 17 amino acids. This CDR3 reads CASSLISGPFPNSPLHF. The CDR3 coding sequence is TGTGCCAGCAGCTTAATTTCAGGCCCTTTTCCCAATTCACCCCTCCACTTT. Complete variable domain (other parts from reference TRBV7-2 and TRBJ1-6): GAGVSQSPSNKVTEKGKDVELRCDPISGHTALYWYRQSLGQGLEFLIYFQGNSAPDKSGLPSDRFSAERTGGSVSTLTIQRTQQEDSAVYLCASSLISGPFPNSPLHFGNGTRLTVT.

The V gene is TRBV11-2, the J gene TRBJ1-2, with 9 bases identical to TRBD1. Trimming removed 5 bases from V and 2 bases from J; junction bases left unmatched: 6. Germline V gives CDR1 SGHAT, CDR2 FQNNGV. The CDR3 length is 15 residues. This chain's CDR3 is CASSGGQGFNYGYTF. As DNA, the CDR3 is TGTGCCAGCAGCGGGGGACAGGGATTCAACTATGGCTACACCTTC.